This T cell receptor beta chain was obtained from a study of CD8 T cells in Susac syndrome. General observations from the study: The Susac syndrome CD4+ T cell repertoires displayed no clonal expansion.

Random hexamers served to reverse transcribe roughly 0.45 to 1 ug RNA. TCRdb ran MiXCR on the immunoSEQ multiplex PCR reads and lists one entry per CDR3 protein. The sample carries approximately 210,000 distinct CDR3 sequences, about 94% recorded once. Negative isolation yielded the CD8+ and CD4+ T cells, while FACS enriched the TEMRA cells. Of note for this clonotype: Its antigen remains unknown.

The source is a human donor with Susac syndrome. The sequenced material came from CD4+ T cells from PBMCs.

This chain's CDR3 is CASSFQTSGADTQYF. In nucleotides, the CDR3 is TGTGCCAGCAGTTTCCAGACTAGCGGGGCAGATACGCAGTATTTT. The rearrangement links TRBV12-3 or TRBV12-4 to TRBJ2-3; TRBD2 aligns across 11 bases. V shed 3 bases, J shed 4 bases, and the junction held 3 bases outside the gene matches. The CDR3 has 15 residues.